One sample yielded the 23 T cell receptor beta chains listed below, sequenced in a study of graft-versus-host responses after intestinal transplantation. Libraries were prepared by immunoSEQ multiplex PCR; TCRdb keeps only in-frame clonotypes and omits some of them. The sample includes 73,000 or so clones, 85% to 90% of them seen just once. Which antigens these TCRs recognize remains unknown. Source: unstimulated CD8+ T cells sorted from spleen or lymph node cells, taken before transplant. These receptors originate from a human donor who was the organ donor for an intestinal transplant.

Notes on this clone: One junction end disagrees with the germline gene, perhaps due to a read error. The chain carries TRBV6-5 and TRBJ1-2; D is undetermined. Germline loops: CDR1 MNHEY, CDR2 SVGAGI. The CDR3 extends over 16 amino acids. The DNA for the CDR3 is TGTGCCAGCAGTTACTCGGAGGAATCTGGTATCTATAGCTACACCTTC. This codes for CASSYSEESGIYSYTF.

This chain links TRBV10-1 with TRBJ1-2; a possible D gene is TRBD1 (5 bases). The CDR3 is made up of 16 amino acids. With 0 bases removed from V and 5 bases from J, the gap between germline ends came to 16 bases. Germline V gene lookup returns CDR1 WNHNN and CDR2 SYGVQD (reference sequence). The CDR3 spells CASSESRQGAPYGYTF. CDR3 bases: TGCGCCAGCAGTGAGTCGAGACAAGGGGCTCCTTATGGCTACACCTTC.

CDR3 DNA sequence: TGTGCCACCAGCAGAGAAAGAGGCAGGGGATTAGAGACCCAGTACTTC. It is translated as CATSRERGRGLETQYF. V usage is TRBV15 and J usage is TRBJ2-5; TRBD1 might be the D (6 bases). This CDR3 contains 16 residues. Trimming left V 0 bases short and J 4 bases short, with 15 bases between. Germline V gene data show CDR1 as LNHNV and CDR2 as YYDKDF (reference sequence).

The chain uses TRBV4-3 and TRBJ1-5; 8 bases line up with TRBD1. With 0 bases clipped from V and 5 bases from J, the junction kept 6 bases outside the gene matches. The CDR3 totals 16 residues. Looked up from germline, CDR1 is LGHNA and CDR2 is YSLEER. The CDR3 sequence: CASSQEAQGDYQPQHF. CDR3 in DNA: TGCGCCAGCAGCCAAGAGGCACAGGGGGATTATCAGCCCCAGCATTTT.

Only a few counts were recorded for this clone. V is TRBV7-3 and J is TRBJ1-3; D is unclear. The CDR3 covers 14 residues. Looked up from germline, CDR1 is SGHTA and CDR2 is FQGTGA. The V end was cut by 7 bases, the J end by 1 base, with 11 bases between. In DNA form, the CDR3 reads TGTGCCAGCAACCAGGAGGCGTCTGGAAACACCATATATTTT. This sequence encodes CASNQEASGNTIYF.

V gene TRBV27 combines with J gene TRBJ1-1; D remains unclear. The ends were cut back, 6 bases at V and 7 bases at J, with 9 bases in the middle. CDR3 length: 11 residues. CDR1 is MNHEY, CDR2 SMNVEV, per germline (reference sequence). The DNA of the CDR3 is TGTGCCAGCAGGACGAGCGATGAAGCTTTCTTT. It encodes CASRTSDEAFF.

The chain uses TRBV28 and TRBJ2-3, with 7 bases matching TRBD1. Germline values: CDR1 MDHEN, CDR2 SYDVKM. The CDR3 is 14 amino acids. Trimming took 6 bases from V and 0 from J; bases not matched to a gene: 3. The CDR3 sequence is CASSPTGSTDTQYF. The CDR3, as DNA: TGTGCCAGCAGCCCGACAGGGAGCACAGATACGCAGTATTTT. Combining the CDR3 with reference TRBV28 and TRBJ2-3 gives the whole variable domain DVKVTQSSRYLVKRTGEKVFLECVQDMDHENMFWYRQDPGLGLRLIYFSYDVKMKEKGDIPEGYSVSREKKERFSLILESASTNQTSMYLCASSPTGSTDTQYFGPGTRLTVL.

The rearrangement joins TRBV4-1 to TRBJ2-1; TRBD1 is a possible D gene (6 bases). The germline V gene has CDR1 MGHRA and CDR2 YSYEKL. The length of the CDR3 is 15 residues. Deletions cut 0 bases from V and 2 bases from J, with 8 bases between. The CDR3 loop is CASSQDWDTYNEQFF. The CDR3 DNA reads as TGCGCCAGCAGCCAAGATTGGGACACCTACAATGAGCAGTTCTTC.

This chain connects TRBV4-3 to TRBJ2-1, with 10 bases aligning to TRBD2. The junction had 5 bases not matched to a gene; V was cut back by 3 bases and J by 6 bases. CDR3 length: 15 amino acids. Germline CDR1 LGHNA, CDR2 YSLEER. CDR3 amino acids: CASSHERTSGNEQFF. The CDR3, as DNA: TGCGCCAGCAGCCATGAAAGGACTAGCGGCAATGAGCAGTTCTTC.

CDR3 nucleotides: TGTGCTAGTGGTTTCCTGGGCGGGGACTATGGCTACACCTTC. It translates to CASGFLGGDYGYTF. The gene calls are TRBV12-5 and TRBJ1-2; D not certain. Germline V gene data show CDR1 as LGHNT and CDR2 as FRNRAP. The CDR3 has 14 amino acids. Deletions cut 3 bases from V and 3 bases from J, with 11 bases between.

The CDR3 region is CASSLKPISPLHF. The CDR3 DNA reads TGCGCCAGCAGCTTGAAGCCCATTTCACCCCTCCACTTT. V usage is TRBV5-1 and J usage is TRBJ1-6; D gene unclear. With 1 base removed from V and 9 bases from J, the gap between germline ends came to 8 bases. Germline V gene sequence: CDR1 SGHRS, CDR2 YFSETQ. This CDR3 spans 13 amino acids.

The V and J genes are TRBV7-2 and TRBJ2-7, with D unresolved. This CDR3 spans 15 amino acids. The V gene lost 1 base and the J gene lost 3 bases, with 13 bases spanning the gap. The germline gives CDR1 SGHTA, CDR2 FQGNSA. CDR3: CASSLGSGSGYEQYV. The DNA for the CDR3 is TGTGCCAGCAGCTTAGGATCCGGGTCTGGCTACGAGCAGTACGTC.

This clone came up once. The J gene is TRBJ2-1, the V gene TRBV6-1, with 11 bases fitting TRBD2. The germline gives CDR1 MNHNS, CDR2 SASEGT. V was clipped by 4 bases and J by 7 bases; unmatched bases: 3. The CDR3 length is 14 residues. CDR3 sequence reads: CASSVAGGWNEQFF. CDR3 nucleotides: TGTGCCAGCAGTGTAGCGGGGGGGTGGAATGAGCAGTTCTTC.

The J gene is TRBJ1-1, the V gene TRBV7-9; TRBD1 agrees at 12 bases. The CDR3 has 15 amino acids. V dropped 8 bases and J dropped 5; count of bases not matched to a gene: 9. CDR1 is SEHNR and CDR2 is FQNEAQ in the germline V gene (reference sequence). The CDR3 here is CASLWGQGAVTEAFF. DNA of the CDR3: TGTGCCAGCTTGTGGGGACAGGGGGCTGTTACTGAAGCTTTCTTT.

The rearrangement uses TRBV4-3 and TRBJ2-2; D is unclear. CDR1 and CDR2 (germline): LGHNA, YSLEER. The CDR3 totals 13 residues. Trimming took off 1 base at V and 5 bases at J, with 5 bases between the two ends. CDR3 bases: TGCGCCAGCAGCCAAGCGTTTACCGGGGAGCTGTTTTTT. Translating gives CASSQAFTGELFF.

The V gene is TRBV2, the J gene TRBJ2-5, with TRBD1 identical over 9 bases. Germline loops: CDR1 SNHLY, CDR2 FYNNEI. The CDR3 spans 16 residues. V dropped 2 bases and J dropped 3; count of bases not matched to a gene: 7. In nucleotides, the CDR3 is TGTGCCAGCAGTGAACCTGATAGGACAGGGGAAGAGACCCAGTACTTC. Its translation: CASSEPDRTGEETQYF.

This rearrangement joins TRBV4-1 to TRBJ2-2; TRBD1 matches 8 bases. CDR1 MGHRA and CDR2 YSYEKL come from the germline V gene. J gave up 4 bases and V 8 bases, and 15 bases lay outside the gene matches. The CDR3 loop spans 17 amino acids. CDR3 loop: CASSPVDRGSITGELFF. The CDR3 bases are TGCGCCAGCTCCCCCGTCGACAGGGGTTCGATCACCGGGGAGCTGTTTTTT.

J is TRBJ1-2 and V is TRBV2, with 12 nucleotides matching TRBD1. Germline CDR1 SNHLY, CDR2 FYNNEI. V lost 7 bases, J lost 8 bases, and 11 bases stayed unmatched. CDR3 length equals 15 residues. The CDR3 DNA reads TGTGCCAGCATCGGAGGGACAGGGGGCCATAAAGGCTACACCTTC. Translated, it gives CASIGGTGGHKGYTF.

There are a few counts of this clone. The chain recombines TRBV28 with TRBJ1-3, with a weak D call TRBD1 (6 bases). CDR1 is MDHEN and CDR2 is SYDVKM in the germline V gene. V was shortened by 5 bases and J by 2 bases, with 10 bases between the two germline ends. The CDR3 runs 14 residues. The CDR3 loop reads CASSTGFTGNTIYF. The DNA of the CDR3 is TGTGCCAGCAGTACAGGGTTCACTGGAAACACCATATATTTT.

The rearrangement uses TRBV7-8 and TRBJ1-1; tentative D call: TRBD1 (5 bases). The germline CDR1 and CDR2 sequences are SGHVS and FQNEAQ. V was clipped by 0 bases and J by 4 bases, with 9 bases between them. This CDR3 spans 14 amino acids. DNA for the CDR3: TGTGCCAGCAGCTTAGCGCGGGGCGGCACTGAAGCTTTCTTT. Translating gives CASSLARGGTEAFF.

The V and J genes are TRBV6-1 and TRBJ2-1; tentative D call: TRBD2 (6 bases). V lost 10 bases to trimming and J lost 0 bases, with 16 bases between them. Germline V gene data show CDR1 as MNHNS and CDR2 as SASEGT. The CDR3 contains 15 residues. CDR3 loop: CATSPPGSSYNEQFF. The CDR3 DNA reads as TGTGCCACCTCTCCGCCCGGGAGCTCCTACAATGAGCAGTTCTTC.

This clone was observed a handful of times. The V call is TRBV15, the J call TRBJ1-6, with TRBD1 as a possible D gene (5 bases). CDR3 length: 15 amino acids. Deletions cut 5 bases from V and 7 bases from J, with 15 bases between. Germline V gives CDR1 LNHNV, CDR2 YYDKDF (reference sequence). The DNA of the CDR3 is TGTGCCACCAGCTTTCTCCGGGACTTAAATTCACCCCTCCACTTT. This translates into CATSFLRDLNSPLHF.

V is TRBV9 and J is TRBJ2-2, with D tentatively TRBD2 (6 bases). The CDR3 is made up of 14 amino acids. Trimming stripped 1 base from V and 6 bases from J, with 10 bases between. Germline values: CDR1 SGDLS, CDR2 YYNGEE. The CDR3 DNA reads as TGTGCCAGCAGCGTACGCGGGACCGCCGGGGAGCTGTTTTTT. Protein product: CASSVRGTAGELFF.